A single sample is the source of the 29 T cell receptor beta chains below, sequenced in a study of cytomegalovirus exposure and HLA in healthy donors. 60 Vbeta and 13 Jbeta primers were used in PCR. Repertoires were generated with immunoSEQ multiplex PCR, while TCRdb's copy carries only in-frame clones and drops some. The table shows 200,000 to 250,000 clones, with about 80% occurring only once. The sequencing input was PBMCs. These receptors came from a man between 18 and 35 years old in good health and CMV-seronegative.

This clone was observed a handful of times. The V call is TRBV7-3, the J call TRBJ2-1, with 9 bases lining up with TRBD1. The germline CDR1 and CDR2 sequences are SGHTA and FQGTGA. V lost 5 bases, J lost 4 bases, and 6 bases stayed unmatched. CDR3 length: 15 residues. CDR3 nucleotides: TGTGCCAGCAGCCCGGACAGGGGTTATTACAATGAGCAGTTCTTC. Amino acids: CASSPDRGYYNEQFF.

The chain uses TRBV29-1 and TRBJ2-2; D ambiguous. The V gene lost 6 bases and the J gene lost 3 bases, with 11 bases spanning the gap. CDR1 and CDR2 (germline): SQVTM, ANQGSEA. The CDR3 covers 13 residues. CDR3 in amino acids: CSVIRPDTGELFF. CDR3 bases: TGCAGCGTGATCCGCCCAGACACCGGGGAGCTGTTTTTT.

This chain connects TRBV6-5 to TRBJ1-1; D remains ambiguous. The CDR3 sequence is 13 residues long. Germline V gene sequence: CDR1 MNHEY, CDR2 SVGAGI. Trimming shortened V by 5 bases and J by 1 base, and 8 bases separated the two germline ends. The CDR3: CASSAEWNTEAFF. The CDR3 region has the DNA TGTGCCAGCAGTGCGGAGTGGAACACTGAAGCTTTCTTT.

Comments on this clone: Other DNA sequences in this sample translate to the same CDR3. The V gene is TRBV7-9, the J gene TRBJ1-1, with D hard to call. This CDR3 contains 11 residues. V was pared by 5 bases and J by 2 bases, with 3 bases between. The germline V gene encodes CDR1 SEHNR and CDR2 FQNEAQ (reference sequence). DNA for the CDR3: TGTGCCAGCAGCGGCAACACTGAAGCTTTCTTT. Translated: CASSGNTEAFF.

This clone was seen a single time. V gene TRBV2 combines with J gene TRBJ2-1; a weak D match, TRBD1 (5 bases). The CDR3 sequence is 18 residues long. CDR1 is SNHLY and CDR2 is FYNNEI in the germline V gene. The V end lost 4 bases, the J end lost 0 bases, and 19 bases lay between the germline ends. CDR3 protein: CASSGQITLLSSYNEQFF. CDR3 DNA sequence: TGTGCCAGCAGTGGACAGATAACACTACTGAGCTCCTACAATGAGCAGTTCTTC.

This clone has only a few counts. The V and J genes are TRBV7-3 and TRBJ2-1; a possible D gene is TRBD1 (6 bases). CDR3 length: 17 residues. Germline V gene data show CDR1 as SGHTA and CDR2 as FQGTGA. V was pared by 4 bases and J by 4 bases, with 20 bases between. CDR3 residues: CASSSQGGLPNYNEQFF. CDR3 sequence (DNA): TGTGCCAGCAGCTCACAGGGTGGGCTTCCCAATTACAATGAGCAGTTCTTC.

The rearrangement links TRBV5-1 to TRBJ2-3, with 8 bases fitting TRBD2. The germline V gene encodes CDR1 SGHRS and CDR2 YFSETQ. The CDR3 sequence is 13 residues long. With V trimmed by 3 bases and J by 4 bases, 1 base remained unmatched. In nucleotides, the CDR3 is TGCGCCAGCAGCTCGGGGGGGGCAGATACGCAGTATTTT. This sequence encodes CASSSGGADTQYF.

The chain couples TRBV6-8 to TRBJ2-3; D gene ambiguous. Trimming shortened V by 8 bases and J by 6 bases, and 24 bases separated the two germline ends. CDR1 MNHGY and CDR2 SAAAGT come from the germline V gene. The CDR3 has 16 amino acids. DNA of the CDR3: TGTGCCAGCCCAGCGCTAGGTCCTCCAATGCCCGATACGCAGTATTTT. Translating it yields CASPALGPPMPDTQYF.

The CDR3, as DNA: TGTGCCAGCAGTGAGTGGAGCGGCACAGATACGCAGTATTTT. Its translation: CASSEWSGTDTQYF. The chain uses TRBV25-1 and TRBJ2-3, with D uncertain. The CDR3 sequence is 14 residues long. In germline, CDR1 is MGHDK, CDR2 SYGVNS. V shed 3 bases and J shed 1 base, with 8 bases lying between them.

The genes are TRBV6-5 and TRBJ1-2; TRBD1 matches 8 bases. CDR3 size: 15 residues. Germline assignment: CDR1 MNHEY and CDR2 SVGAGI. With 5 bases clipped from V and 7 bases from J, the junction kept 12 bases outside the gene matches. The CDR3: CASSPGQGPTSGYTF. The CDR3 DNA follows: TGTGCCAGCAGTCCCGGACAGGGACCGACTTCTGGCTACACCTTC.

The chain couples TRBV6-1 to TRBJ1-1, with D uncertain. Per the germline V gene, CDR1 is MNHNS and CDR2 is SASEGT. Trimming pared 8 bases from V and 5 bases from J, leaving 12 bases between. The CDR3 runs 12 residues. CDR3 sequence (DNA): TGTGCCAGCGAGGGCTTGGGAACTGAAGCTTTCTTT. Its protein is CASEGLGTEAFF.

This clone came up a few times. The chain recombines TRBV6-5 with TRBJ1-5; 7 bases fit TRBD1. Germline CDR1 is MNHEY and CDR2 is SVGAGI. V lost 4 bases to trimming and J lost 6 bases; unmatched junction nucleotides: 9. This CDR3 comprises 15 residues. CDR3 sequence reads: CASSFFRGPGQPQHF. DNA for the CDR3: TGTGCCAGCAGTTTCTTTAGGGGGCCCGGTCAGCCCCAGCATTTT.

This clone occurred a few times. CDR3 bases: TGTGCCAGTAGTACCTGGACAGGGGGCATTGGCTACACCTTC. This codes for CASSTWTGGIGYTF. The chain is built from TRBV19 and TRBJ1-2; 11 positions match TRBD1. Germline trimming cut 4 bases from V and 7 bases from J; bases unmatched to any gene: 5. Germline V gene sequence: CDR1 LNHDA, CDR2 SQIVND (reference sequence). The CDR3 has 14 residues.

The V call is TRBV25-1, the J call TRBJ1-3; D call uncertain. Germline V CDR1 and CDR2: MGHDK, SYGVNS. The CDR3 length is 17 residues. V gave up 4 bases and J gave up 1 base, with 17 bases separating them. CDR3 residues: CASSAIKTGDSGNTIYF. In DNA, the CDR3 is TGTGCCAGCAGTGCAATCAAAACGGGAGATTCTGGAAACACCATATATTTT.

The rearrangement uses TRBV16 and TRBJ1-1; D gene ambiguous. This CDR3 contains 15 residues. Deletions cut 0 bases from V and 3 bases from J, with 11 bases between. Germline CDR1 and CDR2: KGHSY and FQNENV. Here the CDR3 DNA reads TGTGCCAGCAGCCAATCCGGCGGTTTGGACACTGAAGCTTTCTTT. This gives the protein CASSQSGGLDTEAFF.

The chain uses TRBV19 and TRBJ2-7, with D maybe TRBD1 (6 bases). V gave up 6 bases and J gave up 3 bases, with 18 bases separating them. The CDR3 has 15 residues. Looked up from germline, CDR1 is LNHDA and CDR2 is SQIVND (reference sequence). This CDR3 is CASSEQGKSRYEQYF. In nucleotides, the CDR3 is TGTGCCAGTAGCGAACAGGGTAAAAGCCGCTACGAGCAGTACTTC. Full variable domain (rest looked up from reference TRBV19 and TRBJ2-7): DGGITQSPKYLFRKEGQNVTLSCEQNLNHDAMYWYRQDPGQGLRLIYYSQIVNDFQKGDIAEGYSVSREKKESFPLTVTSAQKNPTAFYLCASSEQGKSRYEQYFGPGTRLTVT.

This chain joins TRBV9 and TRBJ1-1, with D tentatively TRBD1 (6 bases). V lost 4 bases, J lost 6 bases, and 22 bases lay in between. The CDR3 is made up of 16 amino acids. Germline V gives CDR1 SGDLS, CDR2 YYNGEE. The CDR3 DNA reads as TGTGCCAGCAGCCGCGAGGGTGGGGGCAGGGGCGCTGAAGCTTTCTTT. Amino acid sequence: CASSREGGGRGAEAFF.

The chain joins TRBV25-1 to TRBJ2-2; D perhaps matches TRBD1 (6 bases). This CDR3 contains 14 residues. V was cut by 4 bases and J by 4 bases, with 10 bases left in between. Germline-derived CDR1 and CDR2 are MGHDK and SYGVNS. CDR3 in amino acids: CASSGETGTGELFF. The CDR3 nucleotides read TGTGCCAGCAGTGGGGAGACAGGCACCGGGGAGCTGTTTTTT.

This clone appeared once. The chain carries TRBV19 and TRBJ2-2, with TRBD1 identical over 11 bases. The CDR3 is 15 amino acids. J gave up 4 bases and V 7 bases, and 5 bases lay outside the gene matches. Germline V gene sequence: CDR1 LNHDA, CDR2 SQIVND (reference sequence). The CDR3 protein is CASTIGTGGTGELFF. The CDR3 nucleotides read TGTGCCAGTACCATCGGGACAGGGGGCACCGGGGAGCTGTTTTTT.

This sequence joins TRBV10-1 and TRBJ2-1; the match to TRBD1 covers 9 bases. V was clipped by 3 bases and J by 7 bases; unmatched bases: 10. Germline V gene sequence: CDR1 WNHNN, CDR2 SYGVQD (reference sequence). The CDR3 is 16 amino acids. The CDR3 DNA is TGCGCCAGCAGTGAACGGTGGGGACAGGGTAGGAATGAGCAGTTCTTC. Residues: CASSERWGQGRNEQFF.

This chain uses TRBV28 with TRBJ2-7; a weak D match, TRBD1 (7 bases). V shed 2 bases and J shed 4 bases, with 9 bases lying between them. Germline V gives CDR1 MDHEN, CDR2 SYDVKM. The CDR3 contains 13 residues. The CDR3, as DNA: TGTGCCAGCAGTTTACCAGGGGGGTACGAGCAGTACTTC. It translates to CASSLPGGYEQYF.

CDR3 DNA: TGTGCCAGCAGCGCACCGGGACAGCAAATCTACGAGCAGTACTTC. Protein product: CASSAPGQQIYEQYF. The rearrangement joins TRBV5-4 to TRBJ2-7; TRBD1 agrees at 7 bases. CDR3 length: 15 residues. V shed 4 bases, J shed 3 bases, and the junction held 10 bases outside the gene matches. Per germline, CDR1 SGHNT and CDR2 YYREEE (reference sequence).

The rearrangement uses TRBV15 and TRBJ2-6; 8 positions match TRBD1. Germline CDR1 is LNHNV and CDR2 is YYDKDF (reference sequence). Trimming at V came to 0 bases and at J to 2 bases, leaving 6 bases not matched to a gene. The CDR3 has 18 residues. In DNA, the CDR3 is TGTGCCACCAGCAGAGACAGGGGGCGACGGGCTGGGGCCAACGTCCTGACTTTC. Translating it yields CATSRDRGRRAGANVLTF. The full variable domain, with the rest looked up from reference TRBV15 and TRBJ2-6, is DAMVIQNPRYQVTQFGKPVTLSCSQTLNHNVMYWYQQKSSQAPKLLFHYYDKDFNNEADTPDNFQSRRPNTSFCFLDIRSPGLGDTAMYLCATSRDRGRRAGANVLTFGAGSRLTVL.

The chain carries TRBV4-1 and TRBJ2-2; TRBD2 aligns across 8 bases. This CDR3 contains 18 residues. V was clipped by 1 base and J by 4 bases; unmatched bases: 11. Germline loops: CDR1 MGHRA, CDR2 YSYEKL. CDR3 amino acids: CASSQVILSGSFTGELFF. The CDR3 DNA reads TGCGCCAGCAGCCAAGTCATTCTGAGCGGGAGCTTCACCGGGGAGCTGTTTTTT.

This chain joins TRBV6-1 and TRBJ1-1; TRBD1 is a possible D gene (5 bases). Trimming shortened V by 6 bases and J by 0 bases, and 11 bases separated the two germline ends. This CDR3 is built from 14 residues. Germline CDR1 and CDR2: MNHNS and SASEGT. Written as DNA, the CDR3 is TGTGCCAGCAGGGGGGGACGGGTGAACACTGAAGCTTTCTTT. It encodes CASRGGRVNTEAFF.

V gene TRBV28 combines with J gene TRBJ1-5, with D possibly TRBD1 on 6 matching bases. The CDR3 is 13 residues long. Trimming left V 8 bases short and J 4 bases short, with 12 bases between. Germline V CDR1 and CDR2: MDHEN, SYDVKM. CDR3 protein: CASGRGQNQPQHF. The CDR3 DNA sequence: TGTGCCAGCGGCAGGGGCCAAAATCAGCCCCAGCATTTT.

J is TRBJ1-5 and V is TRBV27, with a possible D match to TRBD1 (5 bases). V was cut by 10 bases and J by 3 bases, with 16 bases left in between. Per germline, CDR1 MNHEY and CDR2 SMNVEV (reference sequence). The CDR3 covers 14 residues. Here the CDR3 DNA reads TGTGCCAACACTTCCCGGACAAACAATCAGCCCCAGCATTTT. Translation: CANTSRTNNQPQHF.

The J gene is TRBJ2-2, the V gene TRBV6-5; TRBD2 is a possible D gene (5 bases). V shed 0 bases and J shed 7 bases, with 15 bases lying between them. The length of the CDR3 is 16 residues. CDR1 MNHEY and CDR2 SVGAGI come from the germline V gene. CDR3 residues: CASSYSMGLASGELFF. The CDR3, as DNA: TGTGCCAGCAGTTACTCGATGGGTTTAGCGAGCGGGGAGCTGTTTTTT.

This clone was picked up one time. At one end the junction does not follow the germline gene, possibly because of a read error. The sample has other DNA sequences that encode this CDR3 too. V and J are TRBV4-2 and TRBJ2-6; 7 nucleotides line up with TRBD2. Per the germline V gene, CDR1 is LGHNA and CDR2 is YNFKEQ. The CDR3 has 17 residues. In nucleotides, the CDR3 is TGTGCCAGCAGCCAAGCGACAGTTTTGAGCGGGGCCAATGTCCTGACTTTC. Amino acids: CASSQATVLSGANVLTF.